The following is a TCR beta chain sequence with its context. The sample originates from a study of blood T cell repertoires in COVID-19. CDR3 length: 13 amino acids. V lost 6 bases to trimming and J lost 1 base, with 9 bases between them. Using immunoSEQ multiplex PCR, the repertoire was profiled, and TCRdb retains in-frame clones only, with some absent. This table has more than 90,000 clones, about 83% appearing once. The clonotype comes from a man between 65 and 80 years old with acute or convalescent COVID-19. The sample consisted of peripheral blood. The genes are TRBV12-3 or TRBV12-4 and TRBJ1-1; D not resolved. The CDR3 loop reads CASRIEENTEAFF. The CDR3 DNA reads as TGTGCCAGCAGGATAGAGGAGAACACTGAAGCTTTCTTT.